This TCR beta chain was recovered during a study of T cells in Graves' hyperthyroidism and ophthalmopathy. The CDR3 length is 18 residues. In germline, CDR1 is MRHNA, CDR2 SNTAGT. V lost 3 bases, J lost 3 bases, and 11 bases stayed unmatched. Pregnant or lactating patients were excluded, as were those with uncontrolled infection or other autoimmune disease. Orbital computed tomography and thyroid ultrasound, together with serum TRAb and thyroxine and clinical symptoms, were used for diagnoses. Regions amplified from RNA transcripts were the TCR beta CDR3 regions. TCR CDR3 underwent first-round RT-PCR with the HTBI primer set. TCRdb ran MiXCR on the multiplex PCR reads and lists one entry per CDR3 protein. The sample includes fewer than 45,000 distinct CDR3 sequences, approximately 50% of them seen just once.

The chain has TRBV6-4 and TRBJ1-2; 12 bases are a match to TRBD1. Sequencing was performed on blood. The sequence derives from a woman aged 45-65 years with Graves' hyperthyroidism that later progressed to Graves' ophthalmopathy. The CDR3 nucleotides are TGTGCCAGCAGTGAGGCGGGGGGGACAGGGGGCCCCGACTATGGCTACACCTTC. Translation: CASSEAGGTGGPDYGYTF.